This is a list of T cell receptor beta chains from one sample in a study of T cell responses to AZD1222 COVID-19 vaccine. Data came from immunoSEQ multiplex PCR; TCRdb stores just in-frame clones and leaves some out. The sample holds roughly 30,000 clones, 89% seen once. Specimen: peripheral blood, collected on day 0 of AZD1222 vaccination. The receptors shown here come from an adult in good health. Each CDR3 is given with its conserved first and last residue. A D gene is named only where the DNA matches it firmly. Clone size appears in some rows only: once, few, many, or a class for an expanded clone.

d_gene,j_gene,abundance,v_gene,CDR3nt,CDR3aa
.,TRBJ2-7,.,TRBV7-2,TGTGCCAGCAGCTTAGTCGGCTACGAGCAGTACTTC,CASSLVGYEQYF
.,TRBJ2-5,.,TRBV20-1,TGCAGTGCTAGTAATGGGCTTAGAGAGACCCAGTACTTC,CSASNGLRETQYF
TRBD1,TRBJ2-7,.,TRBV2,TGTGCCAGCAGGGCGACAGGGGCCTACGAGCAGTACTTC,CASRATGAYEQYF
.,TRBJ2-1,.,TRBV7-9,TGTGCCAGCAGCCCCCGGGACCCCTACAATGAGCAGTTCTTC,CASSPRDPYNEQFF
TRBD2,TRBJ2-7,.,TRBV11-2,TGTGCCAGCGCCTTGACTAGCGGATTCTACGAGCAGTACTTC,CASALTSGFYEQYF
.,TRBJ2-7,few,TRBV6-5,TGTGCCAGCAGTCCACGGTCCATCACTTCGGGCGAGCAGTACTTC,CASSPRSITSGEQYF
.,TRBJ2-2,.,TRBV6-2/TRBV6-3,TGTGCCAGCAGTTACGAGAAAAGGCAGGACACCGGGGAGCTGTTTTTT,CASSYEKRQDTGELFF
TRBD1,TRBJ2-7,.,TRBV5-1,TGCGCCAGCAGCTGGCAGGGGGCCGAGCAGTACTTC,CASSWQGAEQYF
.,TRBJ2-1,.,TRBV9,TGTGCCAGCAGCGCCAGGACGTTAGTCGCCTACAATGAGCAGTTCTTC,CASSARTLVAYNEQFF
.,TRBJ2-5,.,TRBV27,TGTGCCAGCAGTCCGCACGCGGGCGGAAGCCCCGGGCTTGAGACCCAGTACTTC,CASSPHAGGSPGLETQYF
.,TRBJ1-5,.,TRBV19,TGTGCCAGTAGTCCCCCCCTCGGGGGCAATCAGCCCCAGCATTTT,CASSPPLGGNQPQHF
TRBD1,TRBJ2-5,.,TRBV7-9,TGTGCCAGCAGCCCCCGGGACAGGGAAGAGACCCAGTACTTC,CASSPRDREETQYF
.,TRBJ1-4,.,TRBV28,TGTGCCAGCAGTTCGACAGAGCTTAATGAAAAACTGTTTTTT,CASSSTELNEKLFF
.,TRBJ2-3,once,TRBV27,TGTGCCAGCAGTTTAACTAGCACAGATACGCAGTATTTT,CASSLTSTDTQYF
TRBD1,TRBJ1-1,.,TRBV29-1,TGCAGCGTGACACAGGGGGGAAGTGAAGCTTTCTTT,CSVTQGGSEAFF
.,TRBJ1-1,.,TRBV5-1,TGCGCCAGCAGTTTGGAAGCGGGACGTTTGGCTTTCTTT,CASSLEAGRLAFF
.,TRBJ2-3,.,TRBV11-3,TGTGCCAGCAGCTTAGATGTGAGCACAGATACGCAGTATTTT,CASSLDVSTDTQYF
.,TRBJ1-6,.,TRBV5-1,TGCGCCAGCAGCTTGGCGGGCCGTTCACCCCTCCACTTT,CASSLAGRSPLHF
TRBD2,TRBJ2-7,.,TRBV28,TGTGCCAGCAGTATGGGGGGGTACGAGCAGTACTTC,CASSMGGYEQYF
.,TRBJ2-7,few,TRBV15,TGTGCCACCAGCAGAGATTTATGGGCAGTCCACGAGCAGTACTTC,CATSRDLWAVHEQYF
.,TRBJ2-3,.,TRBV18,TGTGCCAGCTCACCACAGTATAGCACAGATACGCAGTATTTT,CASSPQYSTDTQYF
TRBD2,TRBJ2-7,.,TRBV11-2,TGTGCCAGCAGCTTCCGACTAGCAGGCTACGAGCAGTACTTC,CASSFRLAGYEQYF
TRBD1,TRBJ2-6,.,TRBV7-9,TGTGCCAGCAGCCTCCGGGACAGGGCCCTCTCTGGGGCCAACGTCCTGACTTTC,CASSLRDRALSGANVLTF
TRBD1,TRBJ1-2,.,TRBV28,TGTGCCAGCAGACCTTGGACAGGAGCCGACTATGGCTACACCTTC,CASRPWTGADYGYTF
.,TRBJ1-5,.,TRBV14,TGTGCCAGCAGCCAAGAAGGCCAGCGGAAGAATCAGCCCCAGCATTTT,CASSQEGQRKNQPQHF
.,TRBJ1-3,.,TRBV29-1,TGCAGCGCGGGGCAACAGACTGGAAACACCATATATTTT,CSAGQQTGNTIYF
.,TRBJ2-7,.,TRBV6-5,TGTGCCAGCAGTCGACATTTTCCCCCCTACGAGCAGTACTTC,CASSRHFPPYEQYF
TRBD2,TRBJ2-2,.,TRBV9,TGTGCCAGCAGCGAGGGACTAGCGACCACCGGGGAGCTGTTTTTT,CASSEGLATTGELFF
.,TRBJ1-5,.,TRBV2,TGTGCCAGCAGTACCCTTAGGGGAGACAATCAGCCCCAGCATTTT,CASSTLRGDNQPQHF
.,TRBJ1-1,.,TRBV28,TGTGCCAGCAGCCTACGTGTAGGTGAAGCTTTCTTT,CASSLRVGEAFF
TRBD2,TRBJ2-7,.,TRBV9,TGTGCCAGCAGCGTAGAACTAGCGGGAGTCGGCGAGCAGTACTTC,CASSVELAGVGEQYF
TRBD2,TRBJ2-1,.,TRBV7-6,TGTGCCAGCAGCTCGCTAGCGGGAGCATTGAATGAGCAGTTCTTC,CASSSLAGALNEQFF
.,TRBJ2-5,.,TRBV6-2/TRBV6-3,TGTGCCAGCAGTTACTCGGAGACCCAGTACTTC,CASSYSETQYF
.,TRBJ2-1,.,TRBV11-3,TGTGCCAGCAGCCCCCGCGGGGGCCATGAGCAGTTCTTC,CASSPRGGHEQFF
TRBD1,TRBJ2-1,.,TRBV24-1,TGTGCCACCAGTGATCCCGGGACAGGCGGTATTGAGCAGTTCTTC,CATSDPGTGGIEQFF
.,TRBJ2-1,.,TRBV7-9,TGTGCCAGCAGCTTAGGGGACGGATACAATGAGCAGTTCTTC,CASSLGDGYNEQFF
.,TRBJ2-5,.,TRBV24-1,TGTGCCACCAGTTCGCAGGGAGAGACCCAGTACTTC,CATSSQGETQYF
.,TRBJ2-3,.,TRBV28,TGTGCCAGCAGGTACACAGGCCGCTCTAGCACAGATACGCAGTATTTT,CASRYTGRSSTDTQYF
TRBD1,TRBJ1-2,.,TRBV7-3,TGTGCCAGCAGCCCCACAGGGGGCGTTAGCTATGGCTACACCTTC,CASSPTGGVSYGYTF
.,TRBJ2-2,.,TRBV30,TGTGCCTGGAGGTTAACCGGGGAGCTGTTTTTT,CAWRLTGELFF
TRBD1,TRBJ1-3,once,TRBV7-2,TGTGCCAGCAGCCCTGACAGGGGCCTCTCTGGAAACACCATATATTTT,CASSPDRGLSGNTIYF
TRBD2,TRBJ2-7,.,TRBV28,TGTGCCAGCACCCTGGGACTACCCTACGAGCAGTACTTC,CASTLGLPYEQYF
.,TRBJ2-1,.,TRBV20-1,TGCAGTGCTAGAGATTTAAATGAGCAGTTCTTC,CSARDLNEQFF
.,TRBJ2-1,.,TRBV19,TGTGCCAGTAGCAGGGCTTACTCCTACAATGAGCAGTTCTTC,CASSRAYSYNEQFF
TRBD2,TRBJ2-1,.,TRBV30,TGTGCCTGGAGCGCGGGACTAGCCCATGAGCAGTTCTTC,CAWSAGLAHEQFF
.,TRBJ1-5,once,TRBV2,TGTGCCAGCAGTGCTGACAGCAGGGATCAGCCCCAGCATTTT,CASSADSRDQPQHF
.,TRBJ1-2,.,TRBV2,TGTGCCAGCACCCGGACAGTACTCCGTGGCTACACCTTC,CASTRTVLRGYTF
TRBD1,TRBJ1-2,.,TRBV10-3,TGTGCCATCAGTCCAAGTACAGGGGACCCCTATGGCTACACCTTC,CAISPSTGDPYGYTF
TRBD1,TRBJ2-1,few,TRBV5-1,TGCGCCAGCAGCTTGGGGGGACAGGGAAAAAATGAGCAGTTCTTC,CASSLGGQGKNEQFF
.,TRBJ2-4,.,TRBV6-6,TGTGCCAGCAGTCCCTCTGGACAGCGATTTAATGGCGAAAACATTCAGTACTTC,CASSPSGQRFNGENIQYF